Listed below are T cell receptor beta chains from one sample, sequenced in a study of blood T cell repertoires in COVID-19. Using immunoSEQ multiplex PCR, the repertoire was profiled, and TCRdb retains in-frame clones only, with some absent. There are about 150,000 clones in the sample; around 80% occur only once, and about 4% lies in the top ten. Input material: peripheral blood. The receptors come from a man aged 60 to 75 with acute or convalescent COVID-19. CDR3s include the opening cysteine and the closing phenylalanine or tryptophan. The D gene is left open where the match is weak. Rows may omit the clone size; those that give it use once, few, many or a size class.

d_gene: TRBD2
j_gene: TRBJ2-7
v_gene: TRBV10-3
abundance: .
CDR3nt: TGTGCCATCAGTGCTCCTAGCGGGGGGAGGTTGCACTTC
CDR3aa: CAISAPSGGRLHF

d_gene: TRBD2
j_gene: TRBJ2-7
v_gene: TRBV18
abundance: .
CDR3nt: TGTGCCAGCTCGCTCAGCGGGAGGGCCGTTGGGTACGAGCAGTACTTC
CDR3aa: CASSLSGRAVGYEQYF

d_gene: .
j_gene: TRBJ1-5
v_gene: TRBV6-5
abundance: .
CDR3nt: TGTGCCAGCAGTCTCGGGTTAAATCAGCCCCAGCATTTT
CDR3aa: CASSLGLNQPQHF

d_gene: TRBD2
j_gene: TRBJ2-1
v_gene: TRBV25-1
abundance: .
CDR3nt: TGTGCCAGCAGTGAATGGGGTAGCGGGAGTGGGTACAATGAGCAGTTCTTC
CDR3aa: CASSEWGSGSGYNEQFF

d_gene: TRBD2
j_gene: TRBJ2-7
v_gene: TRBV3-1/TRBV3-2
abundance: .
CDR3nt: TGTGCCAGCAGCCAGTCCTCGCTAGCGGGAGCCGAGCAGTACTTC
CDR3aa: CASSQSSLAGAEQYF

d_gene: TRBD2
j_gene: TRBJ2-3
v_gene: TRBV27
abundance: many
CDR3nt: TGTGCCAGCAGTTCACACTCTAGCGGGGGGTCAGATACGCAGTATTTT
CDR3aa: CASSSHSSGGSDTQYF

d_gene: TRBD2
j_gene: TRBJ2-3
v_gene: TRBV4-1
abundance: .
CDR3nt: TGCGCCAGCAGCCAGCTAGCGGGACCCACAGATACGCAGTATTTT
CDR3aa: CASSQLAGPTDTQYF

d_gene: TRBD1
j_gene: TRBJ1-4
v_gene: TRBV10-2
abundance: .
CDR3nt: TGCGCCAGCGGGACAGGGGATGAAAAACTGTTTTTT
CDR3aa: CASGTGDEKLFF

d_gene: TRBD2
j_gene: TRBJ2-3
v_gene: TRBV6-6
abundance: once
CDR3nt: TGTGCCAGCAGCCTAGCGGGCTATGGGGATACGCAGTATTTT
CDR3aa: CASSLAGYGDTQYF

d_gene: TRBD1
j_gene: TRBJ1-3
v_gene: TRBV6-5
abundance: .
CDR3nt: TGTGCCAGCAGTTACTCTCAGGGGGCATCAAACACCATATATTTT
CDR3aa: CASSYSQGASNTIYF

d_gene: TRBD1
j_gene: TRBJ2-3
v_gene: TRBV5-1
abundance: .
CDR3nt: TGCGCCAGCAGTTTTACCCTAGGACAGGGAATCACAGATACGCAGTATTTT
CDR3aa: CASSFTLGQGITDTQYF

d_gene: .
j_gene: TRBJ2-7
v_gene: TRBV19
abundance: once
CDR3nt: TGTGCCAGTAGTATAGAAGGAGGGCAGGGCTACGAGCAGTACTTC
CDR3aa: CASSIEGGQGYEQYF

d_gene: .
j_gene: TRBJ2-3
v_gene: TRBV29-1
abundance: .
CDR3nt: TGCAGCGTTTCTTTGGGCCATGCGACAGATACGCAGTATTTT
CDR3aa: CSVSLGHATDTQYF

d_gene: .
j_gene: TRBJ2-7
v_gene: TRBV5-1
abundance: .
CDR3nt: TGCGCCAGCAGCTTGGTCTCTACAGGGTTCGTCGAGCAGTACTTC
CDR3aa: CASSLVSTGFVEQYF

d_gene: .
j_gene: TRBJ1-1
v_gene: TRBV3-1/TRBV3-2
abundance: .
CDR3nt: TGTGCCAGCAGCCAAGAGGGAGGGGCGGAAGCTTTCTTT
CDR3aa: CASSQEGGAEAFF

d_gene: .
j_gene: TRBJ2-3
v_gene: TRBV2
abundance: .
CDR3nt: TGTGCCAGCAGTGTAGAAGGGACTAGCACAGATACGCAGTATTTT
CDR3aa: CASSVEGTSTDTQYF

d_gene: TRBD1
j_gene: TRBJ1-1
v_gene: TRBV2
abundance: .
CDR3nt: TGTGCCAGCAGCGCTCGACAGGGGAAGAACACTGAAGCTTTCTTT
CDR3aa: CASSARQGKNTEAFF

d_gene: .
j_gene: TRBJ2-7
v_gene: TRBV6-4
abundance: few
CDR3nt: TGTGCCAGCAGCGCTACGCGGCCCGCCTACGAGCAGTACTTC
CDR3aa: CASSATRPAYEQYF

d_gene: .
j_gene: TRBJ2-7
v_gene: TRBV11-1
abundance: once
CDR3nt: TGTGCCAGCAGCTTAGCGTCGTACGAGCAGTACTTC
CDR3aa: CASSLASYEQYF

d_gene: .
j_gene: TRBJ2-2
v_gene: TRBV25-1
abundance: many
CDR3nt: TGTGCCTGCCAGGGTCAAGTCACCGGGGAGCTGTTTTTT
CDR3aa: CACQGQVTGELFF

d_gene: TRBD2
j_gene: TRBJ2-1
v_gene: TRBV7-3
abundance: .
CDR3nt: TGTGCCAGCAGCCCAACTAGCGGGACATACAATGAGCAGTTCTTC
CDR3aa: CASSPTSGTYNEQFF

d_gene: .
j_gene: TRBJ2-7
v_gene: TRBV19
abundance: .
CDR3nt: TGTGCCAGTAGTGCGGCGTTAACCTACGAGCAGTACTTC
CDR3aa: CASSAALTYEQYF

d_gene: .
j_gene: TRBJ2-1
v_gene: TRBV27
abundance: .
CDR3nt: TGTGCCAGCAGTTCAACACGGAGCTCCTACAATGAGCAGTTCTTC
CDR3aa: CASSSTRSSYNEQFF

d_gene: .
j_gene: TRBJ1-4
v_gene: TRBV14
abundance: .
CDR3nt: TGTGCCAGCAGCCAAAACGAGCGTGAAAAACTGTTTTTT
CDR3aa: CASSQNEREKLFF

d_gene: .
j_gene: TRBJ1-5
v_gene: TRBV29-1
abundance: .
CDR3nt: TGCAGCGTTGATAGGGACACAACTTATCGGGGCAATCAGCCCCAGCATTTT
CDR3aa: CSVDRDTTYRGNQPQHF

d_gene: .
j_gene: TRBJ2-3
v_gene: TRBV12-3/TRBV12-4
abundance: .
CDR3nt: TGTGCCAGCAGTTCCAACACAGATACGCAGTATTTT
CDR3aa: CASSSNTDTQYF

d_gene: .
j_gene: TRBJ1-5
v_gene: TRBV30
abundance: .
CDR3nt: TGTGCCTGGAGTACCGGCCTCCTACTAGGCAGTAGCAATCAGCCCCAGCATTTT
CDR3aa: CAWSTGLLLGSSNQPQHF

d_gene: .
j_gene: TRBJ2-1
v_gene: TRBV5-1
abundance: .
CDR3nt: TGCGCCAGCAGCTTTGCGGGGACCGGAAATGAGCAGTTCTTC
CDR3aa: CASSFAGTGNEQFF

d_gene: TRBD1
j_gene: TRBJ2-1
v_gene: TRBV15
abundance: many
CDR3nt: TGTGCCACCAGCACGGCAGGGGGCGGTGAGCAGTTCTTC
CDR3aa: CATSTAGGGEQFF

d_gene: TRBD1
j_gene: TRBJ1-2
v_gene: TRBV2
abundance: .
CDR3nt: TGTGCCAGCAGTGGGGACAGGGGGCACGGCTACACCTTC
CDR3aa: CASSGDRGHGYTF

d_gene: TRBD1
j_gene: TRBJ1-2
v_gene: TRBV7-8
abundance: many
CDR3nt: TGTGCCAGCAGCTTAGCGAGGACAGGACCCCCCTATGGCTACACCTTC
CDR3aa: CASSLARTGPPYGYTF

d_gene: TRBD1
j_gene: TRBJ1-1
v_gene: TRBV25-1
abundance: .
CDR3nt: TGTGCCAGCAGTGAATGGGGGACAGGGAGGACTGAAGCTTTCTTT
CDR3aa: CASSEWGTGRTEAFF

d_gene: .
j_gene: TRBJ1-2
v_gene: TRBV3-1/TRBV3-2
abundance: .
CDR3nt: TGTGCCAGCAGCCAAGATCCCAACCCGAGTCGTGGCTACACCTTC
CDR3aa: CASSQDPNPSRGYTF

d_gene: TRBD1
j_gene: TRBJ2-3
v_gene: TRBV18
abundance: .
CDR3nt: TGTGCCAGCTCACCACCCGGGACAGGGGTAGATACGCAGTATTTT
CDR3aa: CASSPPGTGVDTQYF

d_gene: TRBD2
j_gene: TRBJ2-1
v_gene: TRBV7-9
abundance: .
CDR3nt: TGTGCCAGCAACAAACCGGGACTAGCGTACAATGAGCAGTTCTTC
CDR3aa: CASNKPGLAYNEQFF

d_gene: .
j_gene: TRBJ2-5
v_gene: TRBV6-6
abundance: .
CDR3nt: TGTGCCAGCAGTTACTCGACAGGTGGTCCAGAGACCCAGTACTTC
CDR3aa: CASSYSTGGPETQYF

d_gene: .
j_gene: TRBJ1-2
v_gene: TRBV18
abundance: .
CDR3nt: TGTGCCAGCTCACCAGGAGCTGACGGTTCCTATGGCTACACCTTC
CDR3aa: CASSPGADGSYGYTF

d_gene: TRBD2
j_gene: TRBJ2-3
v_gene: TRBV7-3
abundance: .
CDR3nt: TGTGCCAGCAGCTTAGATGACGGGACTAGACATACGCAGTATTTT
CDR3aa: CASSLDDGTRHTQYF

d_gene: .
j_gene: TRBJ2-1
v_gene: TRBV2
abundance: .
CDR3nt: TGTGCCAGCAGTCAAAGGCGGAGCGGCGATGAGCAGTTCTTC
CDR3aa: CASSQRRSGDEQFF

d_gene: TRBD1
j_gene: TRBJ1-2
v_gene: TRBV15
abundance: few
CDR3nt: TGTGCCACCGGAAGGGGACAGAATAATGGCTACACCTTC
CDR3aa: CATGRGQNNGYTF

d_gene: TRBD1
j_gene: TRBJ2-7
v_gene: TRBV6-5
abundance: few
CDR3nt: TGTGCCGCTCGTGGGACAGGGGTCGACGAGCAGTACTTC
CDR3aa: CAARGTGVDEQYF

d_gene: .
j_gene: TRBJ2-1
v_gene: TRBV11-2
abundance: once
CDR3nt: TGTGCCAGCAGCTGGAGAGGACAGTCCCGTGAGCAGTTCTTC
CDR3aa: CASSWRGQSREQFF

d_gene: .
j_gene: TRBJ2-7
v_gene: TRBV12-5
abundance: .
CDR3nt: TGTGCTAGTGGTTTGGTCCCCAACATCCACGAGCAGTACTTC
CDR3aa: CASGLVPNIHEQYF

d_gene: TRBD1
j_gene: TRBJ1-5
v_gene: TRBV28
abundance: .
CDR3nt: TGTGCCAGCAGTTTAGGGTCGACAGGGCCTCAGCCCCAGCATTTT
CDR3aa: CASSLGSTGPQPQHF

d_gene: TRBD2
j_gene: TRBJ2-1
v_gene: TRBV16
abundance: .
CDR3nt: TGTGCCAGCAGCCCTAGGGCCCTAGCGGCCCACAATGAGCAGTTCTTC
CDR3aa: CASSPRALAAHNEQFF

d_gene: .
j_gene: TRBJ2-1
v_gene: TRBV18
abundance: .
CDR3nt: TGTGCCAGCTCACCAGGGCTTGGAGGCAATGAGCAGTTCTTC
CDR3aa: CASSPGLGGNEQFF

d_gene: TRBD2
j_gene: TRBJ2-2
v_gene: TRBV18
abundance: many
CDR3nt: TGTGCCAGCGATGCGCGGGAGGGCCGGGAGCTGTTTTTT
CDR3aa: CASDAREGRELFF

d_gene: TRBD1
j_gene: TRBJ2-7
v_gene: TRBV6-6
abundance: .
CDR3nt: TGTGCCAGCCGAACAGGGGTGAGCTACGAGCAGTACTTC
CDR3aa: CASRTGVSYEQYF

d_gene: TRBD1
j_gene: TRBJ2-1
v_gene: TRBV3-1/TRBV3-2
abundance: once
CDR3nt: TGTGCCAGCAGCCAAGGAGGGGGCCCTTCCTACAATGAGCAGTTCTTC
CDR3aa: CASSQGGGPSYNEQFF

d_gene: .
j_gene: TRBJ2-1
v_gene: TRBV7-9
abundance: .
CDR3nt: TGTGCCAGCAGCCCCCCTGCCCACAACTACAATGAGCAGTTCTTC
CDR3aa: CASSPPAHNYNEQFF

d_gene: TRBD2
j_gene: TRBJ2-7
v_gene: TRBV7-2
abundance: .
CDR3nt: TGTGCCAGCAGCTTAGCCCAAATAGCGGGAGGACCCTCCTACGAGCAGTACTTC
CDR3aa: CASSLAQIAGGPSYEQYF

d_gene: .
j_gene: TRBJ1-2
v_gene: TRBV19
abundance: .
CDR3nt: TGTGCCAGTACCGAACGGGGGGGCATCACCACCAAAAACTATGGCTACACCTTC
CDR3aa: CASTERGGITTKNYGYTF